This is a list of T cell receptor beta chains from one sample in a study of regulatory T cells in long-lasting Graves disease. TCRdb reprocessed the multiplex PCR reads via MiXCR and lists one record per CDR3 protein. The sample holds 300,000 to 400,000 distinct CDR3 sequences, about a sixth seen once. Sequencing used peripheral blood mononuclear cells (PBMCs), obtained at new diagnosis, from a patient treated with antithyroid drugs. Source of these receptors: a female donor with Graves disease. Each CDR3 is given with its conserved first and last residue. D genes are given only for firm matches. Size is omitted from some rows. Given values are once, few, many or a class for expanded clones.

clone_size: -
d_call: -
v_call: TRBV12-3/TRBV12-4
j_call: TRBJ1-5
cdr3_aa: CASSLRGAGQPQHF
cdr3_nt: TGTGCCAGCAGTTTACGGGGGGCAGGGCAGCCCCAGCATTTT

clone_size: many
d_call: TRBD2
v_call: TRBV28
j_call: TRBJ2-2
cdr3_aa: CASTSQGLAIANTGELFF
cdr3_nt: TGTGCCAGCACCTCTCAGGGACTAGCGATCGCGAACACCGGGGAGCTGTTTTTT

clone_size: many
d_call: -
v_call: TRBV20-1
j_call: TRBJ2-5
cdr3_aa: CSARDILAGETQYF
cdr3_nt: TGCAGTGCTAGAGATATACTAGCTGGTGAGACCCAGTACTTC

clone_size: many
d_call: -
v_call: TRBV6-5
j_call: TRBJ2-3
cdr3_aa: CASSYDEVGNWDTQYF
cdr3_nt: TGTGCCAGCAGTTACGACGAAGTGGGGAATTGGGATACGCAGTATTTT

clone_size: many
d_call: -
v_call: TRBV19
j_call: TRBJ2-1
cdr3_aa: CASSVGQGGGPYNEQFF
cdr3_nt: TGTGCCAGTAGTGTCGGTCAGGGGGGGGGACCTTACAATGAGCAGTTCTTC

clone_size: many
d_call: TRBD2
v_call: TRBV20-1
j_call: TRBJ2-7
cdr3_aa: CSASRGRGYEQYF
cdr3_nt: TGCAGTGCTAGCCGCGGGAGGGGATACGAGCAGTACTTC

clone_size: many
d_call: -
v_call: TRBV10-1
j_call: TRBJ2-5
cdr3_aa: CASSEGGPQETQYF
cdr3_nt: TGCGCCAGCAGTGAAGGAGGGCCACAAGAGACCCAGTACTTC

clone_size: -
d_call: -
v_call: TRBV6-2/TRBV6-3
j_call: TRBJ1-1
cdr3_aa: CASSLFGLGNTEAFF
cdr3_nt: TGTGCCAGCAGTCTCTTCGGTTTGGGGAACACTGAAGCTTTCTTT

clone_size: many
d_call: -
v_call: TRBV19
j_call: TRBJ1-1
cdr3_aa: CASMTTEHTEAFF
cdr3_nt: TGTGCCAGTATGACCACGGAACACACTGAAGCTTTCTTT

clone_size: many
d_call: TRBD2
v_call: TRBV12-3/TRBV12-4
j_call: TRBJ2-7
cdr3_aa: CASSSSPGLDYEQYF
cdr3_nt: TGTGCCAGCAGTTCCTCCCCGGGACTAGACTACGAGCAGTACTTC

clone_size: -
d_call: -
v_call: TRBV29-1
j_call: TRBJ2-5
cdr3_aa: CSVDRSKSETQYF
cdr3_nt: TGCAGCGTCGACAGGTCGAAGTCGGAGACCCAGTACTTC

clone_size: -
d_call: -
v_call: TRBV27
j_call: TRBJ1-1
cdr3_aa: CASSHNREGSEAFF
cdr3_nt: TGTGCCAGCAGTCATAATAGGGAGGGGTCTGAAGCTTTCTTT

clone_size: -
d_call: -
v_call: TRBV4-1
j_call: TRBJ2-3
cdr3_aa: CASSQGSGDTQYF
cdr3_nt: TGCGCCAGCAGCCAGGGATCCGGGGATACGCAGTATTTT

clone_size: many
d_call: -
v_call: TRBV12-3/TRBV12-4
j_call: TRBJ1-2
cdr3_aa: CASSLGGQPWSGYTF
cdr3_nt: TGTGCCAGCAGTTTGGGAGGGCAGCCGTGGAGCGGCTACACCTTC

clone_size: many
d_call: TRBD1
v_call: TRBV28
j_call: TRBJ1-6
cdr3_aa: CASYRTGNSPLHF
cdr3_nt: TGTGCTTCTTACCGGACAGGGAATTCACCCCTCCACTTT

clone_size: few
d_call: -
v_call: TRBV19
j_call: TRBJ2-3
cdr3_aa: CASSIESGRSVDTQYF
cdr3_nt: TGTGCCAGTAGTATAGAGTCGGGGAGGTCTGTGGATACGCAGTATTTT

clone_size: many
d_call: TRBD1
v_call: TRBV6-5
j_call: TRBJ1-6
cdr3_aa: CASSFHQDRESSYNSPLHF
cdr3_nt: TGTGCCAGCAGTTTCCACCAGGACAGGGAAAGCTCCTATAATTCACCCCTCCACTTT

clone_size: many
d_call: -
v_call: TRBV6-1
j_call: TRBJ1-6
cdr3_aa: CASSEGRRSPLHF
cdr3_nt: TGTGCCAGCAGTGAAGGGAGACGTTCACCCCTCCACTTT

clone_size: many
d_call: -
v_call: TRBV15
j_call: TRBJ1-5
cdr3_aa: CATSGRVNQPQHF
cdr3_nt: TGTGCCACCAGCGGCAGGGTCAATCAGCCCCAGCATTTT

clone_size: many
d_call: -
v_call: TRBV12-5
j_call: TRBJ2-5
cdr3_aa: CASGPRGAAHSIETQYF
cdr3_nt: TGTGCTAGTGGACCCCGGGGAGCGGCCCATAGTATAGAGACCCAGTACTTC

clone_size: many
d_call: -
v_call: TRBV29-1
j_call: TRBJ2-7
cdr3_aa: CSARAPTGREQYF
cdr3_nt: TGCAGCGCCCGAGCTCCGACAGGCCGGGAGCAGTACTTC

clone_size: many
d_call: TRBD2
v_call: TRBV7-9
j_call: TRBJ2-1
cdr3_aa: CASSLRASGIDDEQFF
cdr3_nt: TGTGCCAGCAGCTTAAGGGCTAGCGGGATCGACGATGAGCAGTTCTTC

clone_size: many
d_call: -
v_call: TRBV25-1
j_call: TRBJ2-2
cdr3_aa: CASSEYNQLNTGELFF
cdr3_nt: TGTGCCAGCAGTGAATATAACCAGCTTAACACCGGGGAGCTGTTTTTT

clone_size: many
d_call: -
v_call: TRBV28
j_call: TRBJ1-6
cdr3_aa: CASSPQGRSSSYNSPLHF
cdr3_nt: TGTGCCAGCAGTCCCCAGGGGAGGAGTAGCTCCTATAATTCACCCCTCCACTTT

clone_size: many
d_call: TRBD2
v_call: TRBV6-1
j_call: TRBJ2-2
cdr3_aa: CASSQTSWGNTGELFF
cdr3_nt: TGTGCCAGCAGTCAGACTAGCTGGGGGAACACCGGGGAGCTGTTTTTT

clone_size: many
d_call: -
v_call: TRBV29-1
j_call: TRBJ2-1
cdr3_aa: CSVSSSYNEQFF
cdr3_nt: TGCAGCGTAAGTAGCTCCTACAATGAGCAGTTCTTC

clone_size: many
d_call: -
v_call: TRBV5-4
j_call: TRBJ2-2
cdr3_aa: CASSSLIGLNTGELFF
cdr3_nt: TGTGCCAGCAGCTCTCTCATCGGGCTCAACACCGGGGAGCTGTTTTTT

clone_size: -
d_call: TRBD1
v_call: TRBV27
j_call: TRBJ2-7
cdr3_aa: CASSNPLTGTEQYF
cdr3_nt: TGTGCCAGCAGTAACCCCCTGACAGGGACCGAGCAGTACTTC

clone_size: -
d_call: TRBD2
v_call: TRBV20-1
j_call: TRBJ2-2
cdr3_aa: CSARGLAGTGELFF
cdr3_nt: TGCAGTGCGAGGGGACTAGCGGGTACCGGGGAGCTGTTTTTT

clone_size: many
d_call: -
v_call: TRBV12-5
j_call: TRBJ1-2
cdr3_aa: CASGSSLKDGYTF
cdr3_nt: TGTGCTAGTGGTTCTTCCCTAAAGGATGGCTACACCTTC

clone_size: many
d_call: -
v_call: TRBV7-9
j_call: TRBJ2-5
cdr3_aa: CASSRHGDQETQYF
cdr3_nt: TGTGCCAGCAGCCGCCATGGGGACCAAGAGACCCAGTACTTC

clone_size: many
d_call: -
v_call: TRBV12-3/TRBV12-4
j_call: TRBJ1-1
cdr3_aa: CASRGGGTEAFF
cdr3_nt: TGTGCCAGCAGGGGCGGGGGCACTGAAGCTTTCTTT

clone_size: many
d_call: TRBD2
v_call: TRBV7-8
j_call: TRBJ2-1
cdr3_aa: CASSFLLAGGYNEQFF
cdr3_nt: TGTGCCAGCAGCTTCCTCCTAGCGGGAGGGTACAATGAGCAGTTCTTC